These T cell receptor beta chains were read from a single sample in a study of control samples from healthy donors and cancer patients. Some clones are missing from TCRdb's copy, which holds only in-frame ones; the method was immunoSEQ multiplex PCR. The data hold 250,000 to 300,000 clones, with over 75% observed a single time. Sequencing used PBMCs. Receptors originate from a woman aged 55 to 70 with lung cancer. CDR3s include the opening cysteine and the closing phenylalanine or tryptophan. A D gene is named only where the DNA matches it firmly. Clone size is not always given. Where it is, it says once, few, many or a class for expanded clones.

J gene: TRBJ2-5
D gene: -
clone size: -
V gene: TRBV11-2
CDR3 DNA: TGTGCCAGCAGCTTTTCGACGGAGGCAGAGACCCAGTACTTC
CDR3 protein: CASSFSTEAETQYF

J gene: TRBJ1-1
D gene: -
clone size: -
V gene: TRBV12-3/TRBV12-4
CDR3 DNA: TGTGCCAGCAGTTTAGGTATATTGGCTGAAGCTTTCTTT
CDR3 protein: CASSLGILAEAFF

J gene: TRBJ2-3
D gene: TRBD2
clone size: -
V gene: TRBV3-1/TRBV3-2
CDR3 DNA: TGTGCCAGCAGCCAAGACGGACTAGCACCGCAGTATTTT
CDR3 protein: CASSQDGLAPQYF

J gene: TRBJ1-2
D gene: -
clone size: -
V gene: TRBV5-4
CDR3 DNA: TGTGCCAGCAGCTTGCGGTCTTCAGGGAGGGATGGCTACACCTTC
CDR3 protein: CASSLRSSGRDGYTF

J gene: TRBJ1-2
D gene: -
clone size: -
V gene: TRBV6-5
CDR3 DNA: TGTGCCAGCAGTTACATCGTGAGGGGCGAGGACTATGGCTACACCTTC
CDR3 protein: CASSYIVRGEDYGYTF

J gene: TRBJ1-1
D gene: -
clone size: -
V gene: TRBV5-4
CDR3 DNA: TGTGCCAGCAGCGCCAGGGAAAGGAACACTGAAGCTTTCTTT
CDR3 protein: CASSARERNTEAFF

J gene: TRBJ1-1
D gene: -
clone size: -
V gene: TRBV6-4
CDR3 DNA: TGTGCCAGCAGAGCGGACGGTAGGGCCAACACTGAAGCTTTCTTT
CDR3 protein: CASRADGRANTEAFF

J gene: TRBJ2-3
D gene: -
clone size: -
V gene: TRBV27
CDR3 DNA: TGTGCCAGCAGTTTATATAGGACTAGCACAGATACGCAGTATTTT
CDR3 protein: CASSLYRTSTDTQYF

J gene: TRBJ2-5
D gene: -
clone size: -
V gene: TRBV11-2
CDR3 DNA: TGTGCCAGCAGCCCCTCCCCGGAGGAGACCCAGTACTTC
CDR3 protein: CASSPSPEETQYF

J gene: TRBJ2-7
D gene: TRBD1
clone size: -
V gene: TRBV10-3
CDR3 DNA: TGTGCCATCAGTGACTCCGGACAGGGGGTGAGACTTTACGAGCAGTACTTC
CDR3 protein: CAISDSGQGVRLYEQYF

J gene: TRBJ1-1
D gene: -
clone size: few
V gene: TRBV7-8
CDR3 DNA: TGTGCCAGCAGCTTAGGAGGTATTCGGGGCGGAGCTTTCTTT
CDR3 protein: CASSLGGIRGGAFF

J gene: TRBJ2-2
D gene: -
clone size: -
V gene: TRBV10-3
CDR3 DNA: TGTGCCATCAGTGAGATCCGGGCGAAGAACACCGGGGAGCTGTTTTTT
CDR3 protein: CAISEIRAKNTGELFF

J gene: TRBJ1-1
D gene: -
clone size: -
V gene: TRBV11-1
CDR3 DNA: TGTGCCAGCAGCTGGGGACGGAACACTGAAGCTTTCTTT
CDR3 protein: CASSWGRNTEAFF

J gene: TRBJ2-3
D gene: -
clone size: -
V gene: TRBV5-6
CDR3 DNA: TGTGCCAGCAGCTTGGACAGGGTTCTTTTGGTCACAGATACGCAGTATTTT
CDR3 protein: CASSLDRVLLVTDTQYF

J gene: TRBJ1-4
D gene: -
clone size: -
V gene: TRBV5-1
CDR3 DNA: TGCGCCAGCGGCGGAGGTCCCAATGAAAAACTGTTTTTT
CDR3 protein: CASGGGPNEKLFF

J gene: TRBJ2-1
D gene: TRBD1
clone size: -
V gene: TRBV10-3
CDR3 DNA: TGTGCCATCAGTGAGAGGACAGGGTCTTGGAATGAGCAGTTCTTC
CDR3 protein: CAISERTGSWNEQFF

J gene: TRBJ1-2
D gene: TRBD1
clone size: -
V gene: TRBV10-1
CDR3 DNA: TGCGCCAGCAGTGAGCGACAGGGCGGTTTTGGCGGCTACACCTTC
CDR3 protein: CASSERQGGFGGYTF

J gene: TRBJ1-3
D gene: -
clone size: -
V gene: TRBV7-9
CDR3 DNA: TGTGCCAGCAGCTTAGTTACACCTGGAAACACCATATATTTT
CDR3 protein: CASSLVTPGNTIYF

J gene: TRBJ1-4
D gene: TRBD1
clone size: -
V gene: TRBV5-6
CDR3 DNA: TGTGCCAGCAGCTTGGTTTCAGGGGGAGAAAAACTGTTTTTT
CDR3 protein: CASSLVSGGEKLFF

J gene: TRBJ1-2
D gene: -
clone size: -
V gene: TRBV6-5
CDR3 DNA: TGTGCCAGCAGACTGGGGACCGCTAACTATGGCTACACCTTC
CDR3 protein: CASRLGTANYGYTF

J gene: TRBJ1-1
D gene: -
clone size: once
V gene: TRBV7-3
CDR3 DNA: TGTGCCAGCAGCTTATTGATGGCAGCGCCTGGTGGTGAAGCTTTCTTT
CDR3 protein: CASSLLMAAPGGEAFF

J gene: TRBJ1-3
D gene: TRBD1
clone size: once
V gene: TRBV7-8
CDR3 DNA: TGTGCCAGCAGCTTAACCCGGACAGGCGACTTTAGCTTCTCTGGAAACACCATATATTTT
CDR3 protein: CASSLTRTGDFSFSGNTIYF

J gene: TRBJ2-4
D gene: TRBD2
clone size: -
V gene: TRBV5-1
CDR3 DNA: TGCGCCAGCGCGGGGGAGGGCAGGGAGGAAAACATTCAGTACTTC
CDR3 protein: CASAGEGREENIQYF

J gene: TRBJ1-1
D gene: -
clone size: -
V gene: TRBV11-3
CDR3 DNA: TGTGCCAGCAGCTTAGAAGGGCGTAGTGGCACTGAAGCTTTCTTT
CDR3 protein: CASSLEGRSGTEAFF

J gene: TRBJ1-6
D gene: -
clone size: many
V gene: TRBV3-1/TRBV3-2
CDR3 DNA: TGTGCCAGCAGCACCGACAGCTCCTATAATTCACCCCTCCACTTT
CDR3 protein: CASSTDSSYNSPLHF

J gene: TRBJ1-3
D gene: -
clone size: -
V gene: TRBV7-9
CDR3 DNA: TGTGCCAGCACCGAACTGGCCCTCTTCTCTGGAAACACCATATATTTT
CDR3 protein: CASTELALFSGNTIYF

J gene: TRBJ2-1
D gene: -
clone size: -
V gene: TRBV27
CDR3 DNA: TGTGCCAGCAGTTTATTGGGATACAACAATGAGCAGTTCTTC
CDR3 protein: CASSLLGYNNEQFF

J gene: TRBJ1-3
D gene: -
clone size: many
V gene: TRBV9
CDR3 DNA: TGTGCCAGCAGCGTAGATTGGAGGTCTGGAAACACCATATATTTT
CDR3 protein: CASSVDWRSGNTIYF

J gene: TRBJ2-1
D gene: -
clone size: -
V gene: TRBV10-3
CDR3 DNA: TGTGCCATCAGTGAGTCGGGTATTTACAATGAGCAGTTCTTC
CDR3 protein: CAISESGIYNEQFF

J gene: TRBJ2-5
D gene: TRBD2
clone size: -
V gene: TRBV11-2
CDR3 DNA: TGTGCCAGCAGCTTAGCCCTAGCGGGAGGACAAGAGACCCAGTACTTC
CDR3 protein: CASSLALAGGQETQYF

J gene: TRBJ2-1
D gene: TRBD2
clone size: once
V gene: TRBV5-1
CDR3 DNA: TGCGCCAGCAGCTTTAGACTAGCGGGAGGCGATGAGCAGTTCTTC
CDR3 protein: CASSFRLAGGDEQFF

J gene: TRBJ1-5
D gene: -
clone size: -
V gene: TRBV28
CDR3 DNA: TGTGCCAGCAGTTTTGGAGGGGCGAGCAATCAGCCCCAGCATTTT
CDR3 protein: CASSFGGASNQPQHF

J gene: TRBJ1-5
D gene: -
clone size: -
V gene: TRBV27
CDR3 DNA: TGTGCCAGCAGTTCGAGCCTGGGGGCGCAACAGCCCCAGCATTTT
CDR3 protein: CASSSSLGAQQPQHF

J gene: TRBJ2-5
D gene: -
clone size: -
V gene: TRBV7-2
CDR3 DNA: TGTGCCAGCGGTTTGTGGGGTTCGGAGACCCAGTACTTC
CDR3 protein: CASGLWGSETQYF

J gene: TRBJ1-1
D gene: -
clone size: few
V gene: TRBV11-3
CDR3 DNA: TGTGCCAGCAGCTTTTCAGGAGTCAACACTGAAGCTTTCTTT
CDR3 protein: CASSFSGVNTEAFF

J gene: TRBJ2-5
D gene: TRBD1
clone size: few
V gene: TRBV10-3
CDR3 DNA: TGTGCCATCAGTGAGTCAAGGGACAGGGGGATATTTGTGCAGACCCAGTACTTC
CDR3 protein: CAISESRDRGIFVQTQYF

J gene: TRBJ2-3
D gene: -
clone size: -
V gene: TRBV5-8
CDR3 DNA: TGTGCCAGCAGCTCCCTATGGACAGCAAGCACAGATACGCAGTATTTT
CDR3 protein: CASSSLWTASTDTQYF

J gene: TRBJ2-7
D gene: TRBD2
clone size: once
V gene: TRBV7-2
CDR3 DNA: TGTGCCAGCAGCTTAATAGCGGGAGGGCCTTACGAGCAGTACTTC
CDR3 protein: CASSLIAGGPYEQYF

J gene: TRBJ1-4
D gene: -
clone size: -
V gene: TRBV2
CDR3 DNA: TGTGCCAGCAGTGAAACAAACTATGAAAAACTGTTTTTT
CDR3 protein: CASSETNYEKLFF

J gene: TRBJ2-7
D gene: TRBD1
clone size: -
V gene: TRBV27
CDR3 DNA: TGTGCCAGCAGGCCCTACGGACAGGGGTACCACGAGCAGTACTTC
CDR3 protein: CASRPYGQGYHEQYF

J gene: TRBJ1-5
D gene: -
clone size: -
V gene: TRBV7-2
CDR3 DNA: TGTGCCAGCAGCATCGGGAGCAGTTGGAATCAGCCCCAGCATTTT
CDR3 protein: CASSIGSSWNQPQHF

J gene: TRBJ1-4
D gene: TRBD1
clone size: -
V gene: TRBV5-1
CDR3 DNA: TGCGCCAGCAGCTTGAGACAGGGGGAAGAAAAACTGTTTTTT
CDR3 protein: CASSLRQGEEKLFF

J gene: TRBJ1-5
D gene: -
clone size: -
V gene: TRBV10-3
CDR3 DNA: TGTGCCACCACCGGGACGGGGTATAGCAATCAGCCCCAGCATTTT
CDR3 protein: CATTGTGYSNQPQHF

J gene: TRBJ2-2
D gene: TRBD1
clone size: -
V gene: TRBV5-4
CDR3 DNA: TGTGCCAGCAGCGCCAATTTCCGGGACAGGGCCACCGGGGAGCTGTTTTTT
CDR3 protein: CASSANFRDRATGELFF

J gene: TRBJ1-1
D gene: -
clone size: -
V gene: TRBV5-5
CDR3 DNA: TGTGCCAGCAGCACCGGATGGGAAACGAACACTGAAGCTTTCTTT
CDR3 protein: CASSTGWETNTEAFF

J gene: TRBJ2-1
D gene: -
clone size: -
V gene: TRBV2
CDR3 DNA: TGTGCCAGTGCCGGACTATCTTTTCGAGAGGAGCAGTTCTTC
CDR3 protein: CASAGLSFREEQFF

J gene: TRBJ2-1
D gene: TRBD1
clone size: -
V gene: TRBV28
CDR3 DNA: TGTGCCAGCATACGCGGTGAACGACGGGACAGGCATTACAATGAGCAGTTCTTC
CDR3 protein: CASIRGERRDRHYNEQFF

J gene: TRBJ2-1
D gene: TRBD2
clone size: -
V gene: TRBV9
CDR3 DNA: TGTGCCAGCAGCGCCAGCGGGACCTACAATGAGCAGTTCTTC
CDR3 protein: CASSASGTYNEQFF

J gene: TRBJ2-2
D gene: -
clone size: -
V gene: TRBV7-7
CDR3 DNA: TGTGCTAGCAGCTTACGGGGGGCCGGAACGACCGGGGAGCTGTTTTTT
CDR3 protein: CASSLRGAGTTGELFF